Following are 10 T cell receptor beta chains from one sample sequenced in a study of T cell changes during pregnancy in multiple sclerosis. Using immunoSEQ multiplex PCR, the repertoire was profiled, and TCRdb retains in-frame clones only, with some absent. Of about 71,000 clones in the sample, approximately 92% are singletons; the top ten hold over 1%. This specimen was peripheral blood, taken in the third trimester of pregnancy. The source is a female donor with multiple sclerosis, enrolled in a pregnancy study.

V is TRBV27 and J is TRBJ2-1; D may be TRBD1 (6 bases). V lost 4 bases and J 0 bases, leaving 7 bases between the germline ends. The length of the CDR3 is 14 residues. Per germline, CDR1 MNHEY and CDR2 SMNVEV (reference sequence). CDR3 nucleotides: TGTGCCAGCAGTTCGGACAGCTCCTACAATGAGCAGTTCTTC. As protein: CASSSDSSYNEQFF.

The rearrangement links TRBV4-1 to TRBJ1-5, with D possibly TRBD1 on 5 matching bases. With 0 bases removed from V and 6 bases from J, the gap between germline ends came to 15 bases. The CDR3 runs 16 residues. Germline loops: CDR1 MGHRA, CDR2 YSYEKL. Here the CDR3 reads CASSQDGGVVFQPQHF. The CDR3 DNA reads TGCGCCAGCAGCCAAGACGGGGGGGTTGTATTTCAGCCCCAGCATTTT.

This clone has more than one count but fewer than ten. V and J are TRBV19 and TRBJ2-7, with 7 bases that match TRBD1. J lost 2 bases, V lost 5 bases, and 9 bases had no gene match. The CDR3 loop spans 15 amino acids. The germline gives CDR1 LNHDA, CDR2 SQIVND (reference sequence). The CDR3 loop reads CASSPVRDRAYEQYF. The CDR3 coding sequence is TGTGCCAGTAGTCCCGTCCGGGACAGAGCCTACGAGCAGTACTTC.

The V call is TRBV4-2, the J call TRBJ2-7; D remains unclear. Trimming removed 3 bases at V and 6 bases at J, with 15 bases between. Germline CDR1 LGHNA, CDR2 YNFKEQ. The CDR3 runs to 14 residues. The CDR3 region has the DNA TGTGCCAGCAGCCAGGCATACAATCTTGGCGAGCAGTACTTC. It yields the protein CASSQAYNLGEQYF.

CDR3 in amino acids: CASSQLDRGAYEQYF. As DNA, the CDR3 is TGCGCCAGCAGCCAACTCGACAGGGGCGCCTACGAGCAGTACTTC. The J gene is TRBJ2-7, the V gene TRBV4-3, with 8 bases identical to TRBD1. The trim removed 2 bases at V and 2 bases at J, leaving 5 bases unmatched. The CDR3 extends over 15 amino acids. Per the germline V gene, CDR1 is LGHNA and CDR2 is YSLEER.

The chain links TRBV29-1 to TRBJ2-2, with 11 positions matching TRBD2. V was clipped by 4 bases and J by 4 bases; unmatched bases: 2. Germline V gives CDR1 SQVTM, CDR2 ANQGSEA. The length of the CDR3 is 14 residues. The CDR3 region has the DNA TGCAGCGTTGCCGGACTAGCGGGCACCGGGGAGCTGTTTTTT. Protein: CSVAGLAGTGELFF.

This clone was counted only a few times. The genes are TRBV2 and TRBJ2-2; D is unclear. CDR1 SNHLY and CDR2 FYNNEI come from the germline V gene. The CDR3 consists of 14 residues. V was cut by 5 bases and J by 7 bases, with 14 bases left in between. CDR3 protein: CASSSIAVGGELFF. The CDR3, as DNA: TGTGCCAGCAGTTCCATCGCGGTTGGCGGGGAGCTGTTTTTT.

The rearrangement links TRBV5-1 to TRBJ1-1; weak D call: TRBD1 (5 bases). The V end lost 0 bases, the J end lost 6 bases, and 9 bases lay between the germline ends. From germline, CDR1 is SGHRS and CDR2 YFSETQ. The CDR3 totals 13 residues. The DNA for the CDR3 is TGCGCCAGCAGCTTGGCTCGCAGGGCTGAAGCTTTCTTT. The encoded protein is CASSLARRAEAFF.

V gene TRBV2 combines with J gene TRBJ1-5; D is uncertain. Trimming removed 3 bases at V and 6 bases at J, with 12 bases between. Germline loops: CDR1 SNHLY, CDR2 FYNNEI. The CDR3 loop spans 14 amino acids. The CDR3 spells CASSDKRVSQPQHF. CDR3 nucleotide sequence: TGTGCCAGCAGTGACAAGAGGGTCAGTCAGCCCCAGCATTTT. The whole variable domain, filled in from reference TRBV2 and TRBJ1-5, reads EPEVTQTPSHQVTQMGQEVILRCVPISNHLYFYWYRQILGQKVEFLVSFYNNEISEKSEIFDDQFSVERPDGSNFTLKIRSTKLEDSAMYFCASSDKRVSQPQHFGDGTRLSIL.

The genes are TRBV28 and TRBJ1-1; 7 bases are a match to TRBD1. The CDR3 runs 16 residues. Unmatched junction bases numbered 7, after V lost 2 bases and J lost 1 base. The germline gives CDR1 MDHEN, CDR2 SYDVKM. CDR3 protein: CASSLGGQETNTEAFF. Written as DNA, the CDR3 is TGTGCCAGCAGTTTAGGCGGACAGGAGACGAACACTGAAGCTTTCTTT. The full variable domain, completed using reference TRBV28 and TRBJ1-1, is DVKVTQSSRYLVKRTGEKVFLECVQDMDHENMFWYRQDPGLGLRLIYFSYDVKMKEKGDIPEGYSVSREKKERFSLILESASTNQTSMYLCASSLGGQETNTEAFFGQGTRLTVV.